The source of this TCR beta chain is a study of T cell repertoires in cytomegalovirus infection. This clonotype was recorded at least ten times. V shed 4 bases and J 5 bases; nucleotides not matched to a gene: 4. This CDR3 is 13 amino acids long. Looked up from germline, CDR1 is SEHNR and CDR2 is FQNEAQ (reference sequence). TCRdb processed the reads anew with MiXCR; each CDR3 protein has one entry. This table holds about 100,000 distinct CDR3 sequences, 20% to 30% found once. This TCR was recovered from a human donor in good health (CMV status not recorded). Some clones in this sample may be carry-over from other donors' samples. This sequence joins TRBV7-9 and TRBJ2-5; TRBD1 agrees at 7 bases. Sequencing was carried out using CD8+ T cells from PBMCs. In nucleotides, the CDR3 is TGTGCCAGCAGCTCGGGACAGAGGGAGACCCAGTACTTC. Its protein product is CASSSGQRETQYF.